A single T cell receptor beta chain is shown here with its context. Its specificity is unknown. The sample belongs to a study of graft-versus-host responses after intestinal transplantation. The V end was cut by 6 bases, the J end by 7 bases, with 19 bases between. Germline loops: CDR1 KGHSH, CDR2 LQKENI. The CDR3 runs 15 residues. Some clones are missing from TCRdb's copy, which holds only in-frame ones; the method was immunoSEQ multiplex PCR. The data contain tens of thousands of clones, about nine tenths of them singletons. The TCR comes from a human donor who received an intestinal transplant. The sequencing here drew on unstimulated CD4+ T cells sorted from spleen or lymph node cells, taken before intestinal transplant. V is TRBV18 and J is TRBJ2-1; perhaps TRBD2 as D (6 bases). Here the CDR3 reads CASSTLGSSGNEQFF. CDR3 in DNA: TGTGCCAGCTCTACTCTCGGGAGTTCGGGGAATGAGCAGTTCTTC.